Below, 26 T cell receptor beta chains from the same sample are listed, as sequenced in a study of blood T cell repertoires in COVID-19 (dated by TCRdb to 2020 to 2021). The method was the immunoSEQ multiplex PCR assay. TCRdb re-hosts the immuneACCESS table, in-frame sequences only. Its copies lack some clones; in the studies checked, an unresolved V gene accounts for under half of them, and the cause for the rest is not known. Counted in this sample were around 370,000 clones; nearly 90% of them appeared once. 6.5% of the sample goes to the ten largest clones. Material for sequencing was peripheral blood. These receptors came from a man younger than 35 with active or convalescent COVID-19.

The chain has TRBV18 and TRBJ1-6; 8 nucleotides line up with TRBD1. The CDR3 has 16 residues. Germline V gene data show CDR1 as KGHSH and CDR2 as LQKENI. V was pared by 10 bases and J by 6 bases, with 14 bases of the junction left unmatched. The CDR3 coding sequence is TGTGCCACCAGAGGCCGACAGGGGATGGGTAATTCACCCCTCCACTTT. It codes for CATRGRQGMGNSPLHF.

This chain connects TRBV3-1 (or the pseudogene TRBV3-2) to TRBJ2-1, with 7 bases lining up with TRBD2. The V gene's germline CDR1 is LGHDT and CDR2 YNNKEL (reference sequence). The CDR3 is made up of 14 amino acids. The J segment lost 7 bases and the V segment lost 4 bases, leaving 7 bases of the junction unmatched. Here the CDR3 reads CASSPSGAVNEQFF. CDR3 sequence (DNA): TGTGCCAGCAGCCCAAGCGGGGCGGTAAATGAGCAGTTCTTC.

This clone came up once. The J gene is TRBJ1-2, the V gene TRBV5-1, with D unclear. Looked up from germline, CDR1 is SGHRS and CDR2 is YFSETQ. The V gene lost 0 bases and the J gene lost 0 bases, with 6 bases spanning the gap. The CDR3 spans 14 residues. In DNA, the CDR3 is TGCGCCAGCAGCTTGGAGAGCACTAACTATGGCTACACCTTC. It yields the protein CASSLESTNYGYTF.

V and J are TRBV2 and TRBJ2-4; weak D call: TRBD1 (6 bases). The CDR3 is made up of 14 amino acids. Germline lookup yields CDR1 SNHLY and CDR2 FYNNEI. Trimming left V 9 bases short and J 6 bases short, with 18 bases between. In DNA form, the CDR3 reads TGTGCCAGTGCGCCCAACAGGGATGCAAACATTCAGTACTTC. Translation gives CASAPNRDANIQYF.

As concerns this clone: Relative to the germline gene, one junction end is altered; a read error may explain this. This chain connects TRBV2 to TRBJ2-6; possible D gene TRBD1, 5 bases. This CDR3 is 13 amino acids long. Germline V CDR1 and CDR2: SNHLY, FYNNEI. The CDR3 protein is CAGGISGANVLTF. DNA of the CDR3: TGTGCCGGTGGGATTTCTGGGGCCAACGTGCTGACTTTC.

The genes are TRBV19 and TRBJ1-4, with D possibly TRBD1 on 6 matching bases. Trimming removed 3 bases from V and 6 bases from J, with 11 bases in between. This CDR3 is built from 14 residues. In germline, CDR1 is LNHDA, CDR2 SQIVND (reference sequence). The CDR3 here is CASSIWGPDEKLFF. In DNA, the CDR3 is TGTGCCAGTAGTATCTGGGGGCCAGATGAAAAACTGTTTTTT. Filled out from reference TRBV19 and TRBJ1-4, the complete variable domain reads DGGITQSPKYLFRKEGQNVTLSCEQNLNHDAMYWYRQDPGQGLRLIYYSQIVNDFQKGDIAEGYSVSREKKESFPLTVTSAQKNPTAFYLCASSIWGPDEKLFFGSGTQLSVL.

This clone was seen only once. It may be a read error: a sequence one base away is much more abundant. The rearrangement uses TRBV27 and TRBJ2-7; the match to TRBD1 covers 7 bases. Unmatched junction bases numbered 5, after V lost 6 bases and J lost 0 bases. The CDR3 runs 14 residues. Germline V CDR1 and CDR2: MNHEY, SMNVEV (reference sequence). The CDR3, as DNA: TGTGCCAGCAGCCCCCGGGACAGCTCCTACGAGCAGTACTTC. Protein sequence: CASSPRDSSYEQYF.

The J gene is TRBJ1-4, the V gene TRBV29-1; 10 bases align to TRBD1. Germline V lookup: CDR1 SQVTM, CDR2 ANQGSEA. V shed 4 bases and J 6 bases; nucleotides not matched to a gene: 11. The CDR3 is made up of 16 amino acids. In DNA, the CDR3 is TGCAGCGTTGGGTACCGGGACAGGGGATTCGATGAAAAACTGTTTTTT. This gives the protein CSVGYRDRGFDEKLFF.

The chain combines TRBV19 with TRBJ1-6; TRBD1 aligns across 8 bases. CDR3 length: 15 amino acids. Germline V CDR1 and CDR2: LNHDA, SQIVND (reference sequence). Trimming removed 1 base from V and 10 bases from J; junction bases left unmatched: 6. CDR3 residues: CASSIVGTGGSPLHF. The DNA for the CDR3 is TGTGCCAGTAGTATAGTCGGGACAGGTGGATCACCCCTCCACTTT.

This clone occurred a few times. The CDR3 DNA reads TGTGCCAGCAGCCCGACAGGGGATGATTCACCCCTCCACTTT. Its translation: CASSPTGDDSPLHF. The chain joins TRBV6-4 to TRBJ1-6; 8 positions agree with TRBD1. V lost 6 bases and J lost 8; bases outside the gene matches: 6. CDR1 is MRHNA and CDR2 is SNTAGT in the germline V gene. This CDR3 is built from 14 residues.

The gene calls are TRBV19 and TRBJ2-5; D is undetermined. The ends were cut back, 5 bases at V and 5 bases at J, with 18 bases in the middle. The germline V gene encodes CDR1 LNHDA and CDR2 SQIVND (reference sequence). This CDR3 is built from 15 residues. DNA for the CDR3: TGTGCCAGTAGTTGGTTACTCTCCGCGAGGGAGACCCAGTACTTC. Encoded protein: CASSWLLSARETQYF. Full variable domain (rest looked up from reference TRBV19 and TRBJ2-5): DGGITQSPKYLFRKEGQNVTLSCEQNLNHDAMYWYRQDPGQGLRLIYYSQIVNDFQKGDIAEGYSVSREKKESFPLTVTSAQKNPTAFYLCASSWLLSARETQYFGPGTRLLVL.

V and J are TRBV13 and TRBJ2-4; 10 nucleotides match TRBD1. V dropped 5 bases and J dropped 0; count of bases not matched to a gene: 10. From germline, CDR1 is PRHDT and CDR2 FYEKMQ (reference sequence). The CDR3 loop spans 18 amino acids. For the CDR3, the DNA is TGTGCCAGCAGCGTCGGACAGGGGGATTATTTAGCCAAAAACATTCAGTACTTC. Amino acids: CASSVGQGDYLAKNIQYF.

V usage is TRBV29-1 and J usage is TRBJ1-1, with D possibly matching TRBD1 (6 bases). V lost 7 bases, J lost 0 bases, and 12 bases lay in between. The V gene's germline CDR1 is SQVTM and CDR2 ANQGSEA. This CDR3 contains 13 residues. For the CDR3, the DNA is TGCAGCGGAGCAAGGGACATGAACACTGAAGCTTTCTTT. Encoded protein: CSGARDMNTEAFF.

The rearrangement joins TRBV19 to TRBJ1-6; D possibly corresponds to TRBD1 (5 bases). Germline lookup yields CDR1 LNHDA and CDR2 SQIVND (reference sequence). The CDR3 totals 15 residues. V was trimmed by 4 bases and J by 8 bases, leaving 15 bases between them. CDR3 DNA: TGTGCCAGTAGTACGGCACCCGGAGGGGATTCACCCCTCCACTTT. Translation: CASSTAPGGDSPLHF.

The rearrangement joins TRBV27 to TRBJ1-4; 12 bases agree with TRBD1. V shed 5 bases, J shed 3 bases, and the junction held 16 bases outside the gene matches. CDR3 size: 20 residues. The germline gives CDR1 MNHEY, CDR2 SMNVEV (reference sequence). CDR3 sequence: CASSKKPGTGGFSANEKLFF. CDR3 nucleotide sequence: TGTGCCAGCAGTAAAAAACCCGGGACAGGGGGCTTTTCAGCTAATGAAAAACTGTTTTTT.

This clone was detected only once. The chain recombines TRBV28 with TRBJ2-3, with 8 bases fitting TRBD1. Looked up from germline, CDR1 is MDHEN and CDR2 is SYDVKM. CDR3 length equals 16 residues. V lost 4 bases and J lost 4; bases outside the gene matches: 10. Here the CDR3 DNA reads TGTGCCAGCAGTTCCCCGGACAGGGCGGGCGCAGATACGCAGTATTTT. The encoded protein is CASSSPDRAGADTQYF.

This clone was observed at least ten times. The chain uses TRBV10-3 and TRBJ1-3; 10 bases line up with TRBD1. Germline V CDR1 and CDR2: ENHRY, SYGVKD. V shed 6 bases, J shed 4 bases, and the junction held 9 bases outside the gene matches. This CDR3 has 16 amino acids. In DNA form, the CDR3 reads TGTGCCATCAGCCAGTCCCGGGACAGGGGCGGAAACACCATATATTTT. Protein sequence: CAISQSRDRGGNTIYF.

This clone was observed a single time. V and J are TRBV11-2 and TRBJ2-1; 7 bases fit TRBD2. Germline CDR1 and CDR2: SGHAT and FQNNGV. The CDR3 runs 13 residues. The junction had 8 bases not matched to a gene; V was cut back by 6 bases and J by 9 bases. The CDR3 here is CASRGREYGEQFF. The CDR3 bases are TGTGCCAGCAGGGGGCGGGAGTACGGTGAGCAGTTCTTC.

This clone was detected only once. This chain connects TRBV5-1 to TRBJ1-5; 7 nucleotides match TRBD1. Germline trimming cut 4 bases from V and 3 bases from J; bases unmatched to any gene: 10. Germline assignment: CDR1 SGHRS and CDR2 YFSETQ. The CDR3 extends over 16 amino acids. For the CDR3, the DNA is TGCGCCAGCAGCCTCTACCCCACAGGGGACAATCAGCCCCAGCATTTT. It specifies CASSLYPTGDNQPQHF.

The genes are TRBV11-2 and TRBJ2-1; TRBD2 matches at 10 bases. J was trimmed by 8 bases and V by 5 bases; bases with no gene match: 12. The germline CDR1 and CDR2 sequences are SGHAT and FQNNGV. This CDR3 has 16 amino acids. CDR3 DNA: TGTGCCAGCAGCGCAATAACTAGCGGGACCCGCCATGAGCAGTTCTTC. Its protein product is CASSAITSGTRHEQFF.

The chain joins TRBV9 to TRBJ2-7; 10 bases line up with TRBD1. Germline loops: CDR1 SGDLS, CDR2 YYNGEE. This CDR3 is built from 15 residues. Trimming removed 3 bases from V and 6 bases from J; junction bases left unmatched: 9. Written as DNA, the CDR3 is TGTGCCAGCAGCGGGGGGTCCGGGACAGGGGTCGAGCAGTACTTC. Translated: CASSGGSGTGVEQYF.

V and J are TRBV18 and TRBJ1-2; weak D call: TRBD1 (6 bases). CDR1 KGHSH and CDR2 LQKENI come from the germline V gene. This CDR3 region has 14 residues. With 3 bases removed from V and 6 bases from J, the gap between germline ends came to 14 bases. CDR3 DNA sequence: TGTGCCAGCTCACCGTCACAGGGATCCGATGGCTACACCTTC. This codes for CASSPSQGSDGYTF.

This clone is a singleton in its sample. The chain has TRBV5-1 and TRBJ2-6; no firm D call. V lost 0 bases to trimming and J lost 4 bases, with 11 bases between them. The CDR3 runs 16 residues. The germline V gene has CDR1 SGHRS and CDR2 YFSETQ. This CDR3 reads CASSLVVSLGANVLTF. CDR3 bases: TGCGCCAGCAGCTTGGTCGTTTCTTTGGGGGCCAACGTCCTGACTTTC. Using reference TRBV5-1 and TRBJ2-6 for the parts outside the CDR3, the full variable domain is KAGVTQTPRYLIKTRGQQVTLSCSPISGHRSVSWYQQTPGQGLQFLFEYFSETQRNKGNFPGRFSGRQFSNSRSEMNVSTLELGDSALYLCASSLVVSLGANVLTFGAGSRLTVL.

The chain is built from TRBV4-1 and TRBJ2-5, with D possibly TRBD1 on 5 matching bases. The germline CDR1 and CDR2 sequences are MGHRA and YSYEKL. The V gene lost 3 bases and the J gene lost 2 bases, with 10 bases spanning the gap. The CDR3 loop spans 14 amino acids. The CDR3 DNA follows: TGCGCCAGCAGCCAGATGCCAGGGCAAGAGACCCAGTACTTC. Encoded protein: CASSQMPGQETQYF.

A single count supports this clone. The chain has TRBV2 and TRBJ1-1; D not certain. The CDR3 contains 15 residues. Germline values: CDR1 SNHLY, CDR2 FYNNEI. Trimming cost V 4 bases and J 2 bases, with 14 bases left between them. CDR3 amino acids: CASSGWAGGNTEAFF. Here the CDR3 DNA reads TGTGCCAGCAGTGGATGGGCAGGAGGAAACACTGAAGCTTTCTTT.

This clone was picked up a small number of times. The V call is TRBV12-3 or TRBV12-4, the J call TRBJ1-2; D not resolved. The CDR3 loop spans 12 amino acids. Trimming stripped 3 bases from V and 6 bases from J, with 8 bases between. CDR3 loop: CASSFSLDGYTF. In nucleotides, the CDR3 is TGTGCCAGCAGTTTCTCTCTTGATGGCTACACCTTC.